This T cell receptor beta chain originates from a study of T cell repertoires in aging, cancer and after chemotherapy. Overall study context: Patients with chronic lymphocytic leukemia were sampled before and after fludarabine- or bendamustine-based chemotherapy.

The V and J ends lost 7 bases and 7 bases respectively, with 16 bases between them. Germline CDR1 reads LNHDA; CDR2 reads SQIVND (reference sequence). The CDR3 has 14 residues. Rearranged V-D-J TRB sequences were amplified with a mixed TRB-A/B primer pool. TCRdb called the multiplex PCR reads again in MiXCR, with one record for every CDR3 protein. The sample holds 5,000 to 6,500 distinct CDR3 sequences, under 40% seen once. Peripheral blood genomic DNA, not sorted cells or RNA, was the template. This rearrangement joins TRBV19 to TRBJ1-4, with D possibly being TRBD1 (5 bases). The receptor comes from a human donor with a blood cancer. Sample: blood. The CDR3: CASTPGNRVEKLFF. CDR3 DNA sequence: TGTGCCAGTACCCCAGGGAATCGGGTTGAAAAACTGTTTTTT. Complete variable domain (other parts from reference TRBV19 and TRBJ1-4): DGGITQSPKYLFRKEGQNVTLSCEQNLNHDAMYWYRQDPGQGLRLIYYSQIVNDFQKGDIAEGYSVSREKKESFPLTVTSAQKNPTAFYLCASTPGNRVEKLFFGSGTQLSVL.